Each of the 30 T cell receptor beta chains below was sequenced from the same sample in a study of beta chain features in type 1 diabetes. Expressed TCRB transcripts were sequenced after all isolated RNA was converted to cDNA. Data came from immunoSEQ multiplex PCR; TCRdb stores just in-frame clones and leaves some out. Counted here are 250,000 or so clones, roughly 30% occurring once; the ten biggest clones make up 4%. Material for sequencing was central memory CD4+ T cells from blood. These receptors all come from a man aged 25-40 years in good health.

This clone was counted ten times or more. This chain joins TRBV4-1 and TRBJ2-3; 13 bases are shared with TRBD2. Looked up from germline, CDR1 is MGHRA and CDR2 is YSYEKL. Trimming cost V 4 bases and J 3 bases; bases outside gene matches: 4. There are 16 residues in the CDR3. The CDR3 protein is CASSPGLAGATDTQYF. For the CDR3, the DNA is TGCGCCAGCAGCCCTGGACTAGCGGGAGCTACAGATACGCAGTATTTT.

The V and J genes are TRBV7-8 and TRBJ2-7, with TRBD2 matching over 8 bases. The germline V gene has CDR1 SGHVS and CDR2 FQNEAQ. The CDR3 is 15 residues long. The V gene end was trimmed by 4 bases and the J gene end by 3 bases; junction bases not matched to a gene: 8. CDR3 nucleotides: TGTGCCAGCAGCTCGGGAGGGGCCTTCGGCTACGAGCAGTACTTC. It specifies CASSSGGAFGYEQYF.

This clone was observed a single time. The V call is TRBV2, the J call TRBJ1-3; D may be TRBD1 (6 bases). Germline lookup yields CDR1 SNHLY and CDR2 FYNNEI. The CDR3 covers 13 residues. The V gene lost 5 bases and the J gene lost 5 bases, with 10 bases spanning the gap. For the CDR3, the DNA is TGTGCCAGCAGTATGGACAGCAGAAACACCATATATTTT. Encoded protein: CASSMDSRNTIYF.

This clone came up a few times. The V gene is TRBV29-1, the J gene TRBJ2-7; 11 bases are shared with TRBD2. The ends lost 0 bases at V and 2 bases at J; junction bases unmatched: 3. Germline lookup yields CDR1 SQVTM and CDR2 ANQGSEA. The CDR3 length is 15 residues. The CDR3: CSVEDLAGGAYEQYF. The CDR3 nucleotides read TGCAGCGTTGAAGATCTAGCGGGGGGAGCCTACGAGCAGTACTTC.

This clone was seen a few times. Other DNA sequences of this sample code for an identical CDR3. This chain uses TRBV7-2 with TRBJ1-1; D unresolved. From germline, CDR1 is SGHTA and CDR2 FQGNSA. The germline V and J ends were trimmed by 1 base and 1 base, with 4 bases remaining between them. There are 13 residues in the CDR3. The CDR3 DNA is TGTGCCAGCAGCTTAGGACAGAACACTGAAGCTTTCTTT. The encoded protein is CASSLGQNTEAFF.

This clone has only a few counts. This chain links TRBV28 with TRBJ2-1, with 8 bases lining up with TRBD2. The CDR3 spans 16 residues. Germline V CDR1 and CDR2: MDHEN, SYDVKM. After removal of 8 bases from V and 7 bases from J, the junction contained 16 bases not matched to a gene. CDR3 in amino acids: CASGPYGRAGGNEQFF. DNA for the CDR3: TGTGCCAGCGGCCCGTACGGGAGGGCCGGCGGGAATGAGCAGTTCTTC.

This chain links TRBV19 with TRBJ2-1, with D hard to call. The CDR3 is 13 residues long. Trimming cost V 3 bases and J 6 bases, with 9 bases left between them. The germline CDR1 and CDR2 sequences are LNHDA and SQIVND (reference sequence). CDR3 in amino acids: CASSIYSANEQFF. The CDR3 DNA is TGTGCCAGTAGTATTTACAGTGCCAATGAGCAGTTCTTC.

The rearrangement uses TRBV11-2 and TRBJ2-1, with D perhaps TRBD1 (6 bases). CDR1 is SGHAT, CDR2 FQNNGV, per germline. The V and J ends lost 4 bases and 7 bases respectively, with 11 bases between them. The CDR3 length is 13 residues. CDR3 sequence reads: CASSWNRENEQFF. CDR3 DNA: TGTGCCAGCAGCTGGAACAGGGAGAATGAGCAGTTCTTC.

The V and J genes are TRBV19 and TRBJ2-1; possibly TRBD2 for D (6 bases). CDR3 length equals 13 residues. Germline loops: CDR1 LNHDA, CDR2 SQIVND (reference sequence). The CDR3 DNA reads as TGTGCATTAACCGGGGGCTCCTACAATGAGCAGTTCTTC. Its translation: CALTGGSYNEQFF.

The rearrangement joins TRBV7-9 to TRBJ2-5; no firm D call. Trimming removed 7 bases from V and 4 bases from J, with 13 bases in between. CDR1 SEHNR and CDR2 FQNEAQ come from the germline V gene (reference sequence). This CDR3 is 13 amino acids long. The CDR3 loop is CASNLPPGETQYF. In DNA, the CDR3 is TGTGCCAGCAACCTCCCCCCGGGAGAGACCCAGTACTTC.

This clone was recorded a few times. This chain uses TRBV5-1 with TRBJ2-5; a possible D gene is TRBD2 (6 bases). Germline V gives CDR1 SGHRS, CDR2 YFSETQ. The CDR3 loop spans 15 amino acids. V was cut by 3 bases and J by 5 bases, with 17 bases left in between. Written as DNA, the CDR3 is TGCGCCAGCAGCTCTCGGGACTCCCGCGGGGAGACCCAGTACTTC. Its protein is CASSSRDSRGETQYF.

The chain is built from TRBV10-3 and TRBJ2-1, with TRBD1 matching over 9 bases. J gave up 1 base and V 10 bases, and 5 bases lay outside the gene matches. Germline V gene lookup returns CDR1 ENHRY and CDR2 SYGVKD. The CDR3 runs to 14 residues. The CDR3 bases are TGTGCCACCTCGGGACAGGGATCCTACAATGAGCAGTTCTTC. Its protein product is CATSGQGSYNEQFF.

This clone was counted between two and nine times. The chain is built from TRBV16 and TRBJ2-7; no clear D gene. Germline loops: CDR1 KGHSY, CDR2 FQNENV. The V gene lost 7 bases and the J gene lost 6 bases, with 16 bases spanning the gap. The CDR3 contains 13 residues. CDR3 sequence (DNA): TGTGCCAGCAAGTCCCGGACGTACGGCGAGCAGTACTTC. This sequence encodes CASKSRTYGEQYF.

V is TRBV5-1 and J is TRBJ2-5; no clear D. Trimming left V 0 bases short and J 5 bases short, with 11 bases between. Germline V gene data show CDR1 as SGHRS and CDR2 as YFSETQ. There are 14 residues in the CDR3. This chain's CDR3 is CASSLVGLRETQYF. The CDR3 DNA sequence: TGCGCCAGCAGCTTGGTAGGTTTGAGGGAGACCCAGTACTTC.

V usage is TRBV7-2 and J usage is TRBJ2-2, with no clear D. V gave up 1 base and J gave up 3 bases, with 9 bases separating them. CDR1 is SGHTA and CDR2 is FQGNSA in the germline V gene. The CDR3 consists of 15 residues. CDR3 in amino acids: CASSLDPIYTGELFF. The DNA for the CDR3 is TGTGCCAGCAGCTTAGACCCCATTTACACCGGGGAGCTGTTTTTT.

This clone was recorded a few times. This rearrangement joins TRBV19 to TRBJ2-6; TRBD1 aligns across 8 bases. With V trimmed by 5 bases and J by 0 bases, 9 bases remained unmatched. The CDR3 contains 18 residues. The germline CDR1 and CDR2 sequences are LNHDA and SQIVND (reference sequence). CDR3 sequence reads: CASSHRDRRLSGANVLTF. The CDR3 nucleotides read TGTGCCAGTAGTCACCGGGACAGGCGTCTCTCTGGGGCCAACGTCCTGACTTTC.

The V and J genes are TRBV5-6 and TRBJ2-6, with 7 bases lining up with TRBD2. CDR3 length: 18 amino acids. V dropped 0 bases and J dropped 0; count of bases not matched to a gene: 6. Germline V gives CDR1 SGHDT, CDR2 YYEEEE. CDR3 sequence (DNA): TGTGCCAGCAGCTTGGGACACCCGGGAGGCTCTGGGGCCAACGTCCTGACTTTC. It encodes CASSLGHPGGSGANVLTF.

V usage is TRBV20-1 and J usage is TRBJ2-1, with TRBD1 as a possible D gene (5 bases). Trimming shortened V by 5 bases and J by 8 bases, and 10 bases separated the two germline ends. From germline, CDR1 is DFQATT and CDR2 SNEGSKA (reference sequence). The CDR3 runs to 11 residues. The DNA for the CDR3 is TGCAGTGCTCCTTTAGGGGATGAGCAGTTCTTC. It yields the protein CSAPLGDEQFF.

J is TRBJ2-5 and V is TRBV7-2; 7 bases agree with TRBD1. The trim removed 5 bases at V and 5 bases at J, leaving 8 bases unmatched. This CDR3 is 14 amino acids long. Germline V gene lookup returns CDR1 SGHTA and CDR2 FQGNSA. The chain's CDR3 is CASSPNRGSETQYF. In nucleotides, the CDR3 is TGTGCCAGCAGCCCCAACAGGGGATCGGAGACCCAGTACTTC.

This clone was seen just once. The chain recombines TRBV30 with TRBJ1-1; D ambiguous. Germline CDR1 GTSNPN, CDR2 SVGIG (reference sequence). V lost 2 bases, J lost 0 bases, and 7 bases lay in between. This CDR3 is 13 amino acids long. CDR3 sequence (DNA): TGTGCCTGGAGTACCAGACTGAACACTGAAGCTTTCTTT. This codes for CAWSTRLNTEAFF.

Of note for this clone: The sample has other DNA sequences that encode this CDR3 too. The chain has TRBV5-6 and TRBJ1-2; tentatively, D is TRBD1 (5 bases). This CDR3 region has 14 residues. Per the germline V gene, CDR1 is SGHDT and CDR2 is YYEEEE. The ends were cut back, 0 bases at V and 2 bases at J, with 8 bases in the middle. CDR3 in amino acids: CASSLAGRNYGYTF. CDR3 nucleotides: TGTGCCAGCAGCTTGGCGGGACGGAACTATGGCTACACCTTC.

The chain employs TRBV6-1 and TRBJ2-7; 11 bases agree with TRBD1. J gave up 5 bases and V 4 bases, and 7 bases lay outside the gene matches. The germline CDR1 and CDR2 sequences are MNHNS and SASEGT. CDR3 length: 15 amino acids. The CDR3 DNA is TGTGCCAGCAGTGTCCTGGGACAGGGGGTGAACGAGCAGTACTTC. Residues: CASSVLGQGVNEQYF.

The genes are TRBV2 and TRBJ1-5; D is possibly TRBD1 (6 bases). The germline CDR1 and CDR2 sequences are SNHLY and FYNNEI. CDR3 length: 14 residues. Trimming took 5 bases from V and 6 from J, leaving 14 bases between them. This CDR3 is CASSFLGGSQPQHF. Written as DNA, the CDR3 is TGTGCCAGCAGTTTCTTGGGGGGCAGTCAGCCCCAGCATTTT.

This clone has a handful of counts. The chain has TRBV30 and TRBJ1-2, with 7 bases lining up with TRBD1. The CDR3 contains 15 residues. V was pared by 4 bases and J by 2 bases, with 10 bases of the junction left unmatched. Germline values: CDR1 GTSNPN, CDR2 SVGIG (reference sequence). The CDR3 region has the DNA TGTGCCTGGATAGTAGGGGGCTTAATGAACTATGGCTACACCTTC. It is translated as CAWIVGGLMNYGYTF.

This clone was seen a handful of times. The genes are TRBV4-1 and TRBJ2-3; D may be TRBD1 or TRBD2 (5 bases each). The CDR3 contains 14 residues. The germline V gene encodes CDR1 MGHRA and CDR2 YSYEKL. The V gene lost 0 bases and the J gene lost 3 bases, with 7 bases spanning the gap. CDR3 amino acids: CASSQDWGTDTQYF. CDR3 bases: TGCGCCAGCAGCCAAGATTGGGGGACAGATACGCAGTATTTT.

The chain links TRBV6-1 to TRBJ2-7; possible D gene TRBD1, 5 bases. Trimming pared 5 bases from V and 0 bases from J, leaving 8 bases between. The CDR3 extends over 13 amino acids. Germline CDR1 reads MNHNS; CDR2 reads SASEGT. In DNA, the CDR3 is TGTGCCAGCAGTACTGACAGCTCCTACGAGCAGTACTTC. Translated: CASSTDSSYEQYF.

The genes are TRBV7-9 and TRBJ2-5, with a weak D call TRBD2 (6 bases). The germline CDR1 and CDR2 sequences are SEHNR and FQNEAQ (reference sequence). This CDR3 is built from 15 residues. Between the trimmed V and J ends, which lost 5 bases and 1 base, there was a span of 14 bases. CDR3 sequence (DNA): TGTGCCAGCAGCCTCGGACTACCCTCCCAAGAGACCCAGTACTTC. Translating it yields CASSLGLPSQETQYF.

The chain couples TRBV18 to TRBJ2-5; D remains unclear. Trimming took off 2 bases at V and 5 bases at J, with 12 bases between the two ends. This CDR3 contains 14 residues. Germline V gene sequence: CDR1 KGHSH, CDR2 LQKENI. The CDR3, as DNA: TGTGCCAGCTCACCAGTGAAGGGCGGCGAGACCCAGTACTTC. Amino acids: CASSPVKGGETQYF.

With regard to this clone: At the DNA level, this CDR3 is encoded by other sequences in the same sample as well. The V gene is TRBV27, the J gene TRBJ2-5; 9 nucleotides match TRBD2. Unmatched junction bases numbered 9, after V lost 2 bases and J lost 5 bases. Germline CDR1 MNHEY, CDR2 SMNVEV (reference sequence). The CDR3 sequence is 16 residues long. This CDR3 is CASSLGWREGIETQYF. In nucleotides, the CDR3 is TGTGCCAGCAGTTTAGGTTGGCGGGAGGGGATTGAGACCCAGTACTTC.

This clone was recorded many times. V is TRBV27 and J is TRBJ2-5, with 14 bases fitting TRBD2. The CDR3 contains 16 residues. CDR1 and CDR2 from the germline V gene are MNHEY and SMNVEV (reference sequence). Unmatched junction bases numbered 5, after V lost 6 bases and J lost 2 bases. The CDR3, as DNA: TGTGCCAGCAGAGGACTAGCGGGAGGATGGCAAGAGACCCAGTACTTC. It encodes CASRGLAGGWQETQYF.